A few counts support the clone carrying this T cell receptor (beta chain). Its specificity is not known. This specimen belongs to a study of T cell repertoires in cytomegalovirus infection. Overall study: An indication of both CMV infection and matching HLA type came from public TCR beta signatures. Findings and limits, study-wide: Based on cumulative public TCR beta family frequency, carriers of CMV plus the relevant HLA were identified. HLA-C-restricted, CMV-specific TCR beta clonotypes were dominant ex vivo.

TCRdb reanalysed the reads using MiXCR and keeps one entry per CDR3 protein. Among under 250,000 distinct CDR3 sequences listed, 6% to 8% were seen once. The CDR3 totals 12 residues. Germline lookup yields CDR1 SNHLY and CDR2 FYNNEI. Losses at the gene ends were 6 bases for V and 8 bases for J; bases not matched to a gene: 5. What was sequenced was PBMCs. This rearrangement joins TRBV2 to TRBJ1-2; the match to TRBD1 covers 8 bases. This receptor was taken from a human donor in good health (CMV status not recorded). Some clones in this sample may be carry-over from other donors' samples. As DNA, the CDR3 is TGTGCCAGCAGGGCGGACAGGGAAGGCTACACCTTC. Protein sequence: CASRADREGYTF.